This passage covers 3 T cell receptor beta chains from one sample sequenced in a study of T-cell memory formation after mild COVID-19. TCRdb re-called the 5' RACE reads through MiXCR, storing one row per CDR3 protein. The repertoire has approximately 400,000 distinct CDR3 sequences, approximately 24% of them found once; the top ten carry around 8.7%. The specimen was PBMCs or a T cell subset sorted from them (not recorded which). These receptors originate from an adult woman who had mild COVID-19 (a few samples of this study predate the infection). Cell type and time point are not known.

This clonotype was picked up one time. The V gene is TRBV24-1, the J gene TRBJ2-1; D possibly corresponds to TRBD2 (5 bases). CDR1 is KGHDR, CDR2 SFDVKD, per germline. V dropped 1 base and J dropped 8 bases, with 8 bases sitting between them. CDR3 length equals 13 residues. CDR3 sequence reads: CATSDFPGDEQFF. DNA of the CDR3: TGTGCCACCAGTGATTTCCCCGGGGATGAGCAGTTCTTC.

The table lists this clonotype with a count of one. The rearrangement links TRBV27 to TRBJ1-1; TRBD1 aligns across 7 bases. CDR1 is MNHEY and CDR2 is SMNVEV in the germline V gene (reference sequence). The length of the CDR3 is 15 residues. V lost 2 bases and J lost 5; bases outside the gene matches: 8. CDR3 coding DNA: TGTGCCAGCAGTTTAACGACGACAGGGCTGACTGAAGCTTTCTTT. It translates to CASSLTTTGLTEAFF.

This clonotype was detected a few times. The rearrangement joins TRBV20-1 to TRBJ2-1; 8 bases fit TRBD2. The ends lost 0 bases at V and 7 bases at J; junction bases unmatched: 8. CDR3 length: 15 amino acids. Germline CDR1 and CDR2: DFQATT and SNEGSKA (reference sequence). For the CDR3, the DNA is TGCAGTGCTAGAGAGGGCGGCGGGAGGCCGAATGAGCAGTTCTTC. Translation: CSAREGGGRPNEQFF.